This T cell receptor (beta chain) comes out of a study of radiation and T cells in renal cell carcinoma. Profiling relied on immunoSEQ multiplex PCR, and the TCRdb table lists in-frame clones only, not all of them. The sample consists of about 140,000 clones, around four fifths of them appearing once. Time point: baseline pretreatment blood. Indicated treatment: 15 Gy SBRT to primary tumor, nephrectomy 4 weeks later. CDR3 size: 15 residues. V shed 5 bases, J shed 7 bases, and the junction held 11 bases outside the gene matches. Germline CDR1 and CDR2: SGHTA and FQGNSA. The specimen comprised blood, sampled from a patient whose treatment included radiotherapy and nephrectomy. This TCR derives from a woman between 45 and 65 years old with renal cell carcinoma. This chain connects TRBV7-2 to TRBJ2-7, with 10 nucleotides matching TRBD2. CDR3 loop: CASSPTTGLASEQYF. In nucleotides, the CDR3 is TGTGCCAGCAGCCCTACAACGGGACTAGCGAGTGAGCAGTACTTC.